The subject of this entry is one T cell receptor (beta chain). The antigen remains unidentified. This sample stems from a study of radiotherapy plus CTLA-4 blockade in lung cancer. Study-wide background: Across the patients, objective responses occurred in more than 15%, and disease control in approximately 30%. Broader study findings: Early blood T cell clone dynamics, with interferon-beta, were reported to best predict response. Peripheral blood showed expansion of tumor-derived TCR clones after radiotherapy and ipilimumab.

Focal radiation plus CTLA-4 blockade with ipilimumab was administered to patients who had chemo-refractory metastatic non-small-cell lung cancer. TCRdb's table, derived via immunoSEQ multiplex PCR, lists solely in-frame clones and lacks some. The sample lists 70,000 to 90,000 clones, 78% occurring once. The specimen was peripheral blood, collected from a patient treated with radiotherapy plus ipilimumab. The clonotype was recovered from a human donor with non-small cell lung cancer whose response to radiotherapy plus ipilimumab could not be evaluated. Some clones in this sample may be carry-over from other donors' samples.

DNA for the CDR3: TGTGCCAGCAGCTTAGCGGGACTGCTCTACGAGCAGTACTTC. It translates to CASSLAGLLYEQYF. The chain uses TRBV7-2 and TRBJ2-7; possible D gene TRBD2, 6 bases. This CDR3 contains 14 residues. Germline CDR1 is SGHTA and CDR2 is FQGNSA. The V gene lost 0 bases and the J gene lost 3 bases, with 9 bases spanning the gap.